This TCR beta chain stems from a study of control samples from healthy donors and cancer patients. Germline CDR1 is MDHEN and CDR2 is SYDVKM. This CDR3 comprises 15 residues. V lost 5 bases and J 1 base, leaving 14 bases between the germline ends. The data were produced by immunoSEQ multiplex PCR, yet TCRdb's version contains in-frame clones alone and is incomplete. The sample lists 350,000 to 450,000 clones, 75% to 95% occurring once. The clonotype comes from a man aged 35 to 55 with head and neck cancer. Sequences were obtained from PBMCs. The V call is TRBV28, the J call TRBJ1-1; D unresolved. The CDR3 sequence: CASSPPAFPNTEAFF. CDR3 nucleotide sequence: TGTGCCAGCAGTCCCCCAGCTTTCCCGAACACTGAAGCTTTCTTT.